These 32 T cell receptor beta chains share one sample of origin, sequenced in a study of beta chain features in type 1 diabetes. Sequenced material consisted of expressed TCRB transcripts (all of the isolated RNA was reverse transcribed). Assay: immunoSEQ multiplex PCR; the TCRdb copy retains only in-frame clones and omits some. The sample lists over 650,000 clones, around an eighth occurring once. General study results and limits: TCRB CDR3 length was moderately but significantly reduced in all four CD4+ subsets of Type 1 diabetes patients.

These receptors' targets are unknown. The specimen sequenced was naive CD4+ T cells from blood. Every receptor here comes from a young man with type 1 diabetes.

The sample holds a few counts of this clone. V gene TRBV25-1 combines with J gene TRBJ2-3; no definite D call. Germline V lookup: CDR1 MGHDK, CDR2 SYGVNS. The CDR3 spans 12 residues. V was trimmed by 4 bases and J by 11 bases, leaving 13 bases between them. The CDR3 bases are TGTGCCAGCAGTGGTGACCAGCGCCGGCAGTATTTT. It yields the protein CASSGDQRRQYF.

The chain has TRBV4-2 and TRBJ2-3; 12 nucleotides agree with TRBD2. CDR3 length equals 16 residues. The ends lost 5 bases at V and 5 bases at J; junction bases unmatched: 8. Germline V gives CDR1 LGHNA, CDR2 YNFKEQ. CDR3 protein: CASSTRLAGEVDTQYF. The CDR3 nucleotides read TGTGCCAGCAGCACACGACTAGCGGGGGAGGTAGATACGCAGTATTTT.

Only a few counts were recorded for this clone. The CDR3: CASSQETRGTEAFF. The CDR3 DNA sequence: TGCGCCAGCAGCCAAGAAACGAGGGGGACTGAAGCTTTCTTT. The chain has TRBV4-3 and TRBJ1-1, with a weak D call TRBD1 (6 bases). V was clipped by 0 bases and J by 5 bases, with 10 bases between them. Germline V gene data show CDR1 as LGHNA and CDR2 as YSLEER. The CDR3 totals 14 residues.

This chain joins TRBV7-3 and TRBJ2-7, with TRBD1 matching 8 bases. The CDR3 is 14 residues long. Trimming at V came to 0 bases and at J to 6 bases, leaving 4 bases not matched to a gene. The germline V gene encodes CDR1 SGHTA and CDR2 FQGTGA. CDR3 nucleotide sequence: TGTGCCAGCAGCTTAACAGGGACAGGCGGCGAGCAGTACTTC. Translating gives CASSLTGTGGEQYF.

This clone was seen a few times. At the DNA level, this CDR3 is encoded by other sequences in the same sample as well. This sequence joins TRBV7-9 and TRBJ1-5; D uncertain. CDR3 length: 13 amino acids. CDR1 is SEHNR and CDR2 is FQNEAQ in the germline V gene (reference sequence). V was clipped by 2 bases and J by 5 bases, with 7 bases between them. DNA for the CDR3: TGTGCCAGCAGCTTAATTGGCGATCAGCCCCAGCATTTT. This sequence encodes CASSLIGDQPQHF.

V usage is TRBV7-2 and J usage is TRBJ2-2; no clear D. CDR1 is SGHTA and CDR2 is FQGNSA in the germline V gene. The CDR3 spans 14 residues. Trimming shortened V by 1 base and J by 6 bases, and 9 bases separated the two germline ends. The CDR3 DNA reads TGTGCCAGCAGCTTAGACCAGCAACCCGGGGAGCTGTTTTTT. The encoded protein is CASSLDQQPGELFF. Together with reference TRBV7-2 and TRBJ2-2, the CDR3 gives the full variable domain: GAGVSQSPSNKVTEKGKDVELRCDPISGHTALYWYRQSLGQGLEFLIYFQGNSAPDKSGLPSDRFSAERTGGSVSTLTIQRTQQEDSAVYLCASSLDQQPGELFFGEGSRLTVL.

The chain links TRBV7-2 to TRBJ1-2; 7 bases match TRBD1. CDR1 is SGHTA, CDR2 FQGNSA, per germline. There are 14 residues in the CDR3. V shed 5 bases, J shed 4 bases, and the junction held 7 bases outside the gene matches. As DNA, the CDR3 is TGTGCCAGCAGCCGCGGGACAGACCTCTATGGCTACACCTTC. This gives the protein CASSRGTDLYGYTF.

This clone was observed a handful of times. The chain combines TRBV5-6 with TRBJ2-7; D is unresolved. The CDR3 spans 15 residues. Germline CDR1 is SGHDT and CDR2 is YYEEEE. The ends were cut back, 2 bases at V and 0 bases at J, with 12 bases in the middle. The CDR3 is CASSFEIFSSYEQYF. As DNA, the CDR3 is TGTGCCAGCAGCTTTGAGATTTTCTCCTCCTACGAGCAGTACTTC.

This clone was seen a few times. The rearrangement links TRBV7-2 to TRBJ1-4, with D unclear. Trimming cost V 4 bases and J 8 bases, with 20 bases left between them. This CDR3 comprises 16 residues. Germline V gives CDR1 SGHTA, CDR2 FQGNSA. The chain's CDR3 is CASSSLGGPSGEKLFF. CDR3 bases: TGTGCCAGCAGCTCCCTGGGAGGACCGTCGGGGGAAAAACTGTTTTTT.

A few counts support this clone. The chain couples TRBV4-3 to TRBJ2-5, with TRBD2 identical over 14 bases. The CDR3 runs 18 residues. The J segment lost 5 bases and the V segment lost 0 bases, leaving 8 bases of the junction unmatched. Germline values: CDR1 LGHNA, CDR2 YSLEER. In DNA, the CDR3 is TGCGCCAGCAGCCAAGAGTGGCCGGGACTAGCGGGGGTGGAGACCCAGTACTTC. Translated, it gives CASSQEWPGLAGVETQYF.

This clone was detected a few times. V and J are TRBV10-3 and TRBJ2-1; 9 nucleotides match TRBD2. V trimming: 0 bases; J trimming: 3 bases; junction bases outside the gene matches: 15. This CDR3 has 20 amino acids. Per the germline V gene, CDR1 is ENHRY and CDR2 is SYGVKD. CDR3 loop: CAISESRAASGIQRYNEQFF. In DNA, the CDR3 is TGTGCCATCAGTGAGTCGCGCGCCGCTAGCGGGATACAACGCTACAATGAGCAGTTCTTC.

The table lists this clone with a few counts. This chain connects TRBV23-1 to TRBJ1-2; perhaps TRBD1 as D (6 bases). TRBV23-1 is classed as an ORF, of uncertain function. V was trimmed by 10 bases and J by 3 bases, leaving 21 bases between them. The CDR3 covers 15 residues. The CDR3 DNA reads TGCGCCAACAGACAGGCAAAGAATTCCGACTATGGCTACACCTTC. Its translation: CANRQAKNSDYGYTF.

This clone was observed a few times. This chain joins TRBV30 and TRBJ2-3; the D is unclear. Trimming removed 0 bases from V and 5 bases from J, with 12 bases in between. Per germline, CDR1 GTSNPN and CDR2 SVGIG (reference sequence). This CDR3 has 14 amino acids. The CDR3 reads CAWSVSLAQDTQYF. The DNA for the CDR3 is TGTGCCTGGAGTGTATCGTTGGCCCAAGATACGCAGTATTTT.

A few counts support this clone. This CDR3 is also generated by other DNA sequences in the sample. The J gene is TRBJ1-2, the V gene TRBV30; no firm D call. V dropped 2 bases and J dropped 5 bases, with 9 bases sitting between them. CDR1 and CDR2 from the germline V gene are GTSNPN and SVGIG (reference sequence). This CDR3 spans 12 amino acids. Written as DNA, the CDR3 is TGTGCCTGGAGTCCCGGAGGTTATGGCTACACCTTC. Its translation: CAWSPGGYGYTF.

V gene TRBV6-6 combines with J gene TRBJ2-5, with a possible D match to TRBD1 (7 bases). V was clipped by 5 bases and J by 5 bases, with 15 bases between them. CDR3 length equals 14 residues. CDR1 is MNHNY, CDR2 SVGAGI, per germline (reference sequence). CDR3 sequence reads: CASSPRGAGETQYF. The CDR3 DNA reads as TGTGCCAGCAGTCCCAGGGGGGCGGGGGAGACCCAGTACTTC.

The chain links TRBV14 to TRBJ2-5, with 8 positions matching TRBD1. CDR3 size: 16 residues. J was trimmed by 2 bases and V by 3 bases; bases with no gene match: 8. The germline gives CDR1 SGHDN, CDR2 FVKESK. The CDR3 sequence: CASSQPRQGWQETQYF. In nucleotides, the CDR3 is TGTGCCAGCAGCCAGCCCCGACAGGGGTGGCAAGAGACCCAGTACTTC.

The rearrangement uses TRBV4-1 and TRBJ2-4; TRBD1 matches 12 bases. Germline lookup yields CDR1 MGHRA and CDR2 YSYEKL. V was pared by 1 base and J by 6 bases, with 4 bases of the junction left unmatched. This CDR3 spans 16 amino acids. The chain's CDR3 is CASSQAGTGGINIQYF. CDR3 nucleotides: TGCGCCAGCAGCCAAGCCGGGACAGGGGGCATAAACATTCAGTACTTC.

About this clone: This same CDR3 is encoded by further DNA sequences in the sample. The chain uses TRBV7-2 and TRBJ1-2; the D is unclear. Between the trimmed V and J ends, which lost 6 bases and 0 bases, there was a span of 5 bases. The CDR3 runs to 12 residues. The V gene's germline CDR1 is SGHTA and CDR2 FQGNSA. In DNA, the CDR3 is TGTGCCAGCAGTTTGTCTAACTATGGCTACACCTTC. Translation: CASSLSNYGYTF.

V is TRBV29-1 and J is TRBJ2-7; tentative D call: TRBD1 (5 bases). V lost 0 bases to trimming and J lost 4 bases, with 13 bases between them. Germline CDR1 reads SQVTM; CDR2 reads ANQGSEA. The CDR3 extends over 14 amino acids. The CDR3 nucleotides read TGCAGCGTTGAAGACCAGGGTTCGCCGTACGAGCAGTACTTC. Translation: CSVEDQGSPYEQYF.

This rearrangement joins TRBV28 to TRBJ2-2; TRBD1 is a possible D gene (6 bases). The CDR3 contains 13 residues. The V end lost 9 bases, the J end lost 7 bases, and 15 bases lay between the germline ends. CDR1 is MDHEN and CDR2 is SYDVKM in the germline V gene. CDR3 DNA: TGTGCCAGTCAGGGGATGAGAGGCGGGGAGCTGTTTTTT. It encodes CASQGMRGGELFF.

V usage is TRBV9 and J usage is TRBJ2-1; no clear D. The CDR3 extends over 18 amino acids. Germline V gene lookup returns CDR1 SGDLS and CDR2 YYNGEE. V lost 0 bases, J lost 0 bases, and 16 bases lay in between. The DNA for the CDR3 is TGTGCCAGCAGCGTAGCCTCATTGACCGGCAGCTCCTACAATGAGCAGTTCTTC. Translating gives CASSVASLTGSSYNEQFF.

V usage is TRBV9 and J usage is TRBJ2-2, with D unresolved. With 0 bases removed from V and 6 bases from J, the gap between germline ends came to 9 bases. This CDR3 region has 14 residues. Germline V gene data show CDR1 as SGDLS and CDR2 as YYNGEE. The CDR3 sequence is CASSVGPPAGELFF. CDR3 nucleotides: TGTGCCAGCAGCGTAGGGCCCCCCGCCGGGGAGCTGTTTTTT.

This clone was detected only a few times. CDR3 in DNA: TGCGCCAGCAGCTGGGGACTAGCGGGGGACAATGAGCAGTTCTTC. This encodes CASSWGLAGDNEQFF. The rearrangement uses TRBV5-1 and TRBJ2-1, with 14 positions matching TRBD2. V trimming: 3 bases; J trimming: 5 bases; junction bases outside the gene matches: 1. Germline CDR1 reads SGHRS; CDR2 reads YFSETQ. The CDR3 has 15 amino acids. Complete variable domain (other parts from reference TRBV5-1 and TRBJ2-1): KAGVTQTPRYLIKTRGQQVTLSCSPISGHRSVSWYQQTPGQGLQFLFEYFSETQRNKGNFPGRFSGRQFSNSRSEMNVSTLELGDSALYLCASSWGLAGDNEQFFGPGTRLTVL.

The V and J genes are TRBV30 and TRBJ1-5; D might be TRBD1 (6 bases). This CDR3 spans 13 amino acids. CDR1 and CDR2 from the germline V gene are GTSNPN and SVGIG (reference sequence). V was clipped by 8 bases and J by 6 bases, with 17 bases between them. The CDR3 nucleotides read TGTGCCCTCGCCGTAGGGGGTTCTCAGCCCCAGCATTTT. It codes for CALAVGGSQPQHF. The full variable domain, with the rest looked up from reference TRBV30 and TRBJ1-5, is SQTIHQWPATLVQPVGSPLSLECTVEGTSNPNLYWYRQAAGRGLQLLFYSVGIGQISSEVPQNLSASRPQDRQFILSSKKLLLSDSGFYLCALAVGGSQPQHFGDGTRLSIL.

The genes are TRBV30 and TRBJ2-1, with TRBD2 matching 11 bases. The germline gives CDR1 GTSNPN, CDR2 SVGIG (reference sequence). This CDR3 has 17 residues. With V trimmed by 4 bases and J by 4 bases, 12 bases remained unmatched. Here the CDR3 DNA reads TGTGCCTGGACCGTAGCGGGAGGGCCAGTGGGGTACAATGAGCAGTTCTTC. It encodes CAWTVAGGPVGYNEQFF.

In this sample, this clone turned up many times. The chain couples TRBV14 to TRBJ2-2; 13 bases fit TRBD2. Germline CDR1 SGHDN, CDR2 FVKESK. J gave up 8 bases and V 4 bases, and 4 bases lay outside the gene matches. This CDR3 spans 15 amino acids. The CDR3: CASSRTSGSLGELFF. In nucleotides, the CDR3 is TGTGCCAGCAGCCGGACTAGCGGGAGTCTTGGGGAGCTGTTTTTT.

The chain recombines TRBV5-1 with TRBJ2-5, with D possibly matching TRBD1 (5 bases). CDR3 length equals 14 residues. Germline CDR1 is SGHRS and CDR2 is YFSETQ. V lost 0 bases and J 4 bases, leaving 10 bases between the germline ends. CDR3 nucleotides: TGCGCCAGCAGCTTGGGGACAATGAGAGAGACCCAGTACTTC. This encodes CASSLGTMRETQYF. The full variable domain, rest sourced from reference TRBV5-1 and TRBJ2-5, is KAGVTQTPRYLIKTRGQQVTLSCSPISGHRSVSWYQQTPGQGLQFLFEYFSETQRNKGNFPGRFSGRQFSNSRSEMNVSTLELGDSALYLCASSLGTMRETQYFGPGTRLLVL.

The chain couples TRBV30 to TRBJ2-5; D uncertain. The CDR3 spans 11 residues. V was cut by 3 bases and J by 6 bases, with 8 bases left in between. Per the germline V gene, CDR1 is GTSNPN and CDR2 is SVGIG (reference sequence). CDR3 sequence (DNA): TGTGCCTGGAGCGGTCCGAAGACCCAGTACTTC. Amino acid sequence: CAWSGPKTQYF.

The V call is TRBV2, the J call TRBJ2-3; TRBD2 aligns across 7 bases. Germline V gene sequence: CDR1 SNHLY, CDR2 FYNNEI. The CDR3 runs to 15 residues. Trimming cost V 8 bases and J 1 base; bases outside gene matches: 9. The CDR3 region is CASLIRGVGTDTQYF. As DNA, the CDR3 is TGTGCCAGCTTAATCCGGGGGGTGGGCACAGATACGCAGTATTTT.

This clone has more than one count but fewer than ten. This chain uses TRBV7-9 with TRBJ1-1, with 7 bases matching TRBD1. Germline trimming cut 5 bases from V and 1 base from J; bases unmatched to any gene: 4. CDR3 length: 14 residues. Germline values: CDR1 SEHNR, CDR2 FQNEAQ (reference sequence). The CDR3 region has the DNA TGTGCCAGCAGCGTGGACAGGAGGAACACTGAAGCTTTCTTT. This sequence encodes CASSVDRRNTEAFF.

This clone was counted only a few times. The chain carries TRBV5-1 and TRBJ2-1; 10 bases align to TRBD1. The CDR3 has 15 amino acids. CDR1 SGHRS and CDR2 YFSETQ come from the germline V gene. Unmatched junction bases numbered 9, after V lost 5 bases and J lost 7 bases. The DNA for the CDR3 is TGCGCCAGCAGATTGCGGGACAGGGGTGAAAATGAGCAGTTCTTC. Translating gives CASRLRDRGENEQFF.

The sample holds a few counts of this clone. This chain connects TRBV7-9 to TRBJ2-7; D might be TRBD2 (5 bases). V was pared by 2 bases and J by 2 bases, with 10 bases between. The germline gives CDR1 SEHNR, CDR2 FQNEAQ (reference sequence). This CDR3 spans 14 amino acids. CDR3 amino acids: CASSLKGAAYEQYF. The CDR3 nucleotides are TGTGCCAGCAGCTTAAAGGGAGCAGCCTACGAGCAGTACTTC.